The 16 T cell receptor beta chains listed next were all sequenced from one sample in a study of T cells in Graves' hyperthyroidism and ophthalmopathy. Amplified TCR beta CDR3 regions came from RNA transcripts. The HTBI primer set drove a first-round RT-PCR of the TCR CDR3. TCRdb recomputed calls from the multiplex PCR reads with MiXCR, one row per CDR3 protein. The sample carries under 400,000 distinct CDR3 sequences, roughly 21% recorded once. The specimen was blood. The receptors derive from a woman aged 45-65 years with Graves' hyperthyroidism.

This clonotype was counted ten times or more. The chain couples TRBV6-1 to TRBJ1-3; possibly TRBD1 for D (5 bases). Germline V gene sequence: CDR1 MNHNS, CDR2 SASEGT. The CDR3 has 16 amino acids. The ends were cut back, 5 bases at V and 0 bases at J, with 14 bases in the middle. The CDR3 loop reads CASSKQWQGSGNTIYF. The CDR3 region has the DNA TGTGCCAGCAGTAAGCAGTGGCAGGGCTCTGGAAACACCATATATTTT.

This clonotype has a count of ten or more. The rearrangement links TRBV7-6 to TRBJ1-5, with 7 bases fitting TRBD1. Germline V gives CDR1 SGHVS, CDR2 FNYEAQ. The length of the CDR3 is 16 residues. Trimming at V came to 4 bases and at J to 7 bases, leaving 13 bases not matched to a gene. As DNA, the CDR3 is TGTGCCAGCAGCTCAGGGGGAGGGGTTGGGGGACAGCCCCAGCATTTT. Amino acids: CASSSGGGVGGQPQHF.

This clonotype was seen more than once but under ten times. CDR3 DNA: TGTGCCAGCATCCCCACGGGCTCTGGAAACACCATATATTTT. Translation: CASIPTGSGNTIYF. V gene TRBV6-1 combines with J gene TRBJ1-3; D uncertain. Germline assignment: CDR1 MNHNS and CDR2 SASEGT. Trimming pared 7 bases from V and 0 bases from J, leaving 10 bases between. This CDR3 has 14 residues.

The table lists this clonotype with a count of one. V and J are TRBV28 and TRBJ2-5; D is ambiguous. Germline V CDR1 and CDR2: MDHEN, SYDVKM. This CDR3 region has 13 residues. V was cut by 1 base and J by 5 bases, with 8 bases left in between. In DNA form, the CDR3 reads TGTGCCAGCAGTTTATCTAGTCCGGAGACCCAGTACTTC. Protein sequence: CASSLSSPETQYF.

In this sample, this clonotype turned up a few times. This CDR3 is missing its conserved last phenylalanine or tryptophan, likely due to a read error. The chain carries TRBV6-2 or TRBV6-3 and TRBJ1-4; D is possibly TRBD1 (5 bases). This CDR3 has 17 residues. From germline, CDR1 is MNHEY and CDR2 SVGEGT. V gave up 0 bases and J gave up 2 bases, with 13 bases separating them. As DNA, the CDR3 is TGTGCCAGCAGTTACTCGTCCAGGGTGGAGACTAATGAAAAACTGTTTTCT. Translated, it gives CASSYSSRVETNEKLFS.

The sample holds many counts of this clonotype. The CDR3: CASSFGVGTGELFF. The CDR3 DNA is TGTGCCAGCAGTTTTGGCGTGGGCACCGGGGAGCTGTTTTTT. V and J are TRBV12-3 or TRBV12-4 and TRBJ2-2; no clear D. Trimming took 3 bases from V and 4 from J, leaving 9 bases between them. The CDR3 is 14 amino acids.

This clonotype was seen many times. The genes are TRBV6-2 or TRBV6-3 and TRBJ2-1, with D possibly matching TRBD1 (6 bases). The CDR3 runs 11 residues. From germline, CDR1 is MNHEY and CDR2 SVGEGT. Trimming stripped 6 bases from V and 13 bases from J, with 13 bases between. The DNA for the CDR3 is TGTGCCAGCAGGACTTCGACAGGACAGTTCTTC. Translated, it gives CASRTSTGQFF.

This chain connects TRBV7-9 to TRBJ2-1, with 14 nucleotides matching TRBD2. Germline values: CDR1 SEHNR, CDR2 FQNEAQ (reference sequence). The CDR3 runs to 16 residues. J was trimmed by 4 bases and V by 5 bases; bases with no gene match: 4. Here the CDR3 DNA reads TGTGCCAGCAGCCGACTAGCGGGGGGGAGATACAATGAGCAGTTCTTC. Residues: CASSRLAGGRYNEQFF.

This clonotype was seen repeatedly, ten times or more. V is TRBV10-3 and J is TRBJ1-1; perhaps TRBD1 as D (5 bases). The CDR3 is made up of 14 amino acids. V lost 6 bases to trimming and J lost 3 bases, with 14 bases between them. The germline V gene encodes CDR1 ENHRY and CDR2 SYGVKD. Here the CDR3 DNA reads TGTGCCATCAGCGCCCGCGGAGGGGACACTGAAGCTTTCTTT. It specifies CAISARGGDTEAFF.

This clonotype has a handful of counts. This chain uses TRBV3-1 with TRBJ1-2; TRBD1 agrees at 7 bases. CDR1 and CDR2 from the germline V gene are LGHDT and YNNKEL (reference sequence). V lost 1 base, J lost 1 base, and 3 bases stayed unmatched. This CDR3 has 15 amino acids. The CDR3 loop is CASSQVGQNNYGYTF. The CDR3 DNA reads as TGTGCCAGCAGCCAAGTGGGACAGAATAACTATGGCTACACCTTC.

This chain joins TRBV11-2 and TRBJ1-5; D unresolved. CDR3 size: 13 residues. Per germline, CDR1 SGHAT and CDR2 FQNNGV. V lost 0 bases and J 7 bases, leaving 7 bases between the germline ends. This CDR3 is CASSLEGAQPQHF. CDR3 in DNA: TGTGCCAGCAGCTTAGAGGGTGCGCAGCCCCAGCATTTT.

About this clonotype itself: The junction and the germline gene differ at one end; a read error may be behind it. The chain employs TRBV13 and TRBJ2-1; the D gene is possibly TRBD2 (6 bases). The V gene's germline CDR1 is PRHDT and CDR2 FYEKMQ (reference sequence). The CDR3 length is 14 residues. CDR3 sequence reads: CAGSPPTSMVRQFF. CDR3 in DNA: TGTGCCGGCAGCCCCCCGACTAGTATGGTACGGCAGTTCTTC.

The chain couples TRBV7-9 to TRBJ2-3; 8 bases are a match to TRBD2. The ends lost 2 bases at V and 0 bases at J; junction bases unmatched: 4. Germline V gene lookup returns CDR1 SEHNR and CDR2 FQNEAQ (reference sequence). The CDR3 is 16 residues long. The CDR3 loop is CASSLSLAGSTDTQYF. Here the CDR3 DNA reads TGTGCCAGCAGCTTAAGTCTAGCGGGTAGCACAGATACGCAGTATTTT.

The table lists this clonotype with many counts. The chain employs TRBV29-1 and TRBJ2-5; no clear D gene. V lost 6 bases to trimming and J lost 7 bases, with 18 bases between them. The CDR3 has 13 amino acids. In germline, CDR1 is SQVTM, CDR2 ANQGSEA. DNA for the CDR3: TGCAGCGTCGTCATTTTGGGGTCGGTGACCCAGTACTTC. This gives the protein CSVVILGSVTQYF.

V usage is TRBV20-1 and J usage is TRBJ2-1; TRBD2 matches at 8 bases. The CDR3 totals 18 residues. V lost 6 bases to trimming and J lost 2 bases; unmatched junction nucleotides: 18. Germline CDR1 DFQATT, CDR2 SNEGSKA (reference sequence). CDR3 DNA: TGCAGTGCCACCACTTTGATAGACGGGAGGGGTACCTACAATGAGCAGTTCTTC. The encoded protein is CSATTLIDGRGTYNEQFF.

This clonotype was counted at least ten times. V and J are TRBV30 and TRBJ2-7; TRBD1 aligns across 8 bases. The V gene end was trimmed by 7 bases and the J gene end by 3 bases; junction bases not matched to a gene: 11. This CDR3 region has 14 residues. The V gene's germline CDR1 is GTSNPN and CDR2 SVGIG (reference sequence). CDR3 in DNA: TGTGCCTCAACAGGGGGTACTCTTAACTACGAGCAGTACTTC. Protein product: CASTGGTLNYEQYF.